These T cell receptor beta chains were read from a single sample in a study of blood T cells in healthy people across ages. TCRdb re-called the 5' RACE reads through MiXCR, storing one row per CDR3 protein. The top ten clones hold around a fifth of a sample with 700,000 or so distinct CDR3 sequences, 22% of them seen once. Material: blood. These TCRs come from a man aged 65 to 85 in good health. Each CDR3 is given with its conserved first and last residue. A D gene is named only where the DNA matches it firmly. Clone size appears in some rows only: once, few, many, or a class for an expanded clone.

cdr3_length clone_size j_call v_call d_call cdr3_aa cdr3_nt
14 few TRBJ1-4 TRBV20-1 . CSAREVEGLEKLFF TGCAGTGCTAGAGAGGTGGAGGGTTTGGAAAAACTGTTTTTT
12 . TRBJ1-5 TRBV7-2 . CASGRSDQPQHF TGTGCCAGCGGGAGGAGCGATCAGCCCCAGCATTTT
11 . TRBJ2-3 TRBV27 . CASHGTRIQYF TGTGCCAGCCACGGGACCCGCATTCAGTATTTT
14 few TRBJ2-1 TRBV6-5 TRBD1 CASSYRGPYNEQFF TGTGCCAGCAGCTACAGGGGGCCCTACAATGAGCAGTTCTTC
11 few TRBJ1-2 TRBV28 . CASSPDSDLTF TGTGCCAGCAGTCCGGACAGCGATCTCACCTTC
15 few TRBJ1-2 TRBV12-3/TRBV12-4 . CASSLSSSSPYGYTF TGTGCCAGCAGTTTATCGTCCAGTTCGCCCTATGGCTACACCTTC
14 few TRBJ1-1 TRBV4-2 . CASTIGIPNTEAFF TGTGCCAGCACCATCGGCATTCCCAACACTGAAGCTTTCTTT
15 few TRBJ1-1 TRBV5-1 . CASSTRRGVGTEAFF TGCGCCAGCAGCACTCGGAGAGGGGTTGGCACTGAAGCTTTCTTT
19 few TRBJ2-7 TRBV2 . CASKRRTGIRYTKSGEQYF TGTGCCAGCAAAAGGAGGACAGGGATACGTTACACTAAGAGCGGGGAACAGTACTTC
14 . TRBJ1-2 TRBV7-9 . CASTSVEGSRGYTF TGTGCCAGCACAAGCGTCGAGGGTTCAAGGGGCTACACCTTC
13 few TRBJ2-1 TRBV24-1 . CATSDQVGGEQFF TGTGCCACCAGTGATCAAGTAGGGGGTGAGCAGTTCTTC
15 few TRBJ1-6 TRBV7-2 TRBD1 CASSPQGQGNSPLHF TGTGCCAGCAGCCCCCAGGGACAGGGAAATTCACCCCTCCACTTT
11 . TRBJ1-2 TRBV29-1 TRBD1 CSVEGQASLTF TGCAGCGTTGAGGGACAGGCCTCCCTCACCTTC
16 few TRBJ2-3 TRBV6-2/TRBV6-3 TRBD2 CASKKTSGIRTDTQYF TGTGCCAGCAAAAAGACTAGCGGTATCCGGACAGATACGCAGTATTTT
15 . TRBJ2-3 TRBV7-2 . CASSLVWGSADTQYF TGTGCCAGCAGCTTAGTTTGGGGGTCCGCAGATACGCAGTATTTT
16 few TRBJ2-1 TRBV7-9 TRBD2 CASSFLAGGPSNEQFF TGTGCCAGCAGCTTCCTAGCGGGAGGGCCGTCCAATGAGCAGTTCTTC
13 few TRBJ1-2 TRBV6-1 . CASSAGEAYGYTF TGTGCCAGCAGCGCAGGCGAGGCCTATGGCTACACCTTC
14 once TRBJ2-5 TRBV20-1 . CSPRGATIQETQYF TGCAGTCCGCGTGGGGCGACCATCCAAGAGACCCAGTACTTC
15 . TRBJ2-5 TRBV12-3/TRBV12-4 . CASSLFMAIGETQYF TGTGCCAGCAGTTTATTTATGGCAATCGGAGAGACCCAGTACTTC
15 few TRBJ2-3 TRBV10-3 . CAIRRTGTSTDTQYF TGTGCCATCAGGAGGACCGGTACTAGCACAGATACGCAGTATTTT
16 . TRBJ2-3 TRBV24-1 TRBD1 CATSDLVRDRVDTQYF TGTGCCACCAGTGACCTCGTTAGGGACAGAGTGGATACGCAGTATTTT
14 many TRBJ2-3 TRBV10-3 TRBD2 CAIQGLAMTDTQYF TGTGCCATCCAGGGACTAGCGATGACAGATACGCAGTATTTT
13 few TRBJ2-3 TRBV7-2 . CASSSGRWSTQYF TGTGCCAGCAGCTCCGGACGGTGGAGTACGCAGTATTTT
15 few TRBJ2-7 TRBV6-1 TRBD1 CASSEMGGQGYEQYF TGTGCCAGCAGTGAAATGGGGGGACAGGGCTACGAGCAGTACTTC
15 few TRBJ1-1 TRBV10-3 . CAISDPSPPNTEAFF TGTGCCATCAGTGATCCATCCCCCCCGAACACTGAAGCTTTCTTT
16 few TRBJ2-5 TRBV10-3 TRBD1 CAISEGNRGSGETQYF TGTGCCATCAGTGAGGGAAACAGGGGTTCGGGAGAGACCCAGTACTTC
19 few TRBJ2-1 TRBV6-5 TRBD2 CASSYSGLAGGPRYNEQFF TGTGCCAGCAGTTACAGTGGGCTAGCGGGAGGGCCACGGTATAATGAGCAGTTCTTC
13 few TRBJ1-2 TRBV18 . CASSPPEGSGYTF TGTGCCAGCTCACCACCGGAGGGCTCTGGCTACACCTTC
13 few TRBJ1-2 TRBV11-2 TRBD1 CASSLTGRVGYTF TGTGCCAGCAGCTTGACAGGGAGAGTGGGCTACACCTTC
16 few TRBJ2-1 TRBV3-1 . CASSDTGTISYNEQFF TGTGCCAGCAGCGATACCGGGACGATCTCCTACAATGAGCAGTTCTTC
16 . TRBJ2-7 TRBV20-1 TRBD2 CSARVRLAGVNYEQYF TGCAGTGCTAGAGTCAGACTAGCGGGGGTGAACTACGAGCAGTACTTC
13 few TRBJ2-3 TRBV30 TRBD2 CAWRQLAGATQYF TGTGCCTGGAGACAACTAGCGGGAGCTACGCAGTATTTT
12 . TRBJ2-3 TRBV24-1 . CATSDQYNTQYF TGTGCCACCAGTGATCAGTACAATACGCAGTATTTT
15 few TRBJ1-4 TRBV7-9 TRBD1 CASSPTTGGNEKLFF TGTGCCAGCAGCCCTACGACAGGGGGCAATGAAAAACTGTTTTTT
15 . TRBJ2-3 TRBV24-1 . CATSGGTLSTDTQYF TGTGCCACCAGTGGTGGGACTCTATCCACAGATACGCAGTATTTT
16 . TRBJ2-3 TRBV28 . CASSLFPGFSTDTQYF TGTGCCAGCAGTTTATTCCCAGGTTTTAGCACAGATACGCAGTATTTT
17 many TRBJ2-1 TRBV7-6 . CASSPGDGLSSYNEQFF TGTGCCAGCAGCCCAGGGGACGGCCTAAGCTCCTACAATGAGCAGTTCTTC
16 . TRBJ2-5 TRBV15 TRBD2 CATSTLAGVKGETQYF TGTGCCACCAGCACTTTGGCGGGAGTTAAAGGAGAGACCCAGTACTTC
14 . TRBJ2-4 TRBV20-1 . CSAARGGAKNIQYF TGCAGTGCGGCTAGAGGGGGGGCCAAAAACATTCAGTACTTC
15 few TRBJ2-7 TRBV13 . CASSDAGRRAYEQYF TGTGCCAGCAGCGATGCGGGACGCCGGGCCTACGAGCAGTACTTC
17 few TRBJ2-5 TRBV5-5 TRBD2 CASSPGTSGGRQETQYF TGTGCCAGCAGCCCGGGGACTAGCGGGGGACGCCAAGAGACCCAGTACTTC
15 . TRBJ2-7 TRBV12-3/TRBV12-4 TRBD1 CTSRPPGTASYEQYF TGTACCAGCAGGCCACCCGGGACAGCCTCCTACGAGCAGTACTTC
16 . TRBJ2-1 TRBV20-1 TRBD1 CSARSQQGASYNEQFF TGCAGTGCTAGATCCCAACAGGGGGCATCCTACAATGAGCAGTTCTTC
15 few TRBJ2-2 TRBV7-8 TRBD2 CASSPIAGKTGELFF TGTGCCAGCAGCCCAATAGCGGGAAAAACCGGGGAGCTGTTTTTT
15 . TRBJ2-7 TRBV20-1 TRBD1 CSARDDRDRETEQYF TGCAGTGCTAGAGACGACCGGGACAGGGAAACCGAGCAGTACTTC
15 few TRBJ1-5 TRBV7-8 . CASSSQGGRNQPQHF TGTGCCAGCAGCTCACAAGGGGGGAGGAATCAGCCCCAGCATTTT
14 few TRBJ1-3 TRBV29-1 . CSVEKTGSGNTIYF TGCAGCGTTGAGAAGACAGGCTCTGGAAACACCATATATTTT
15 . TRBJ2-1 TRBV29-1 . CSVGEGGANLNEQFF TGCAGCGTGGGAGAGGGGGGGGCCAACCTCAATGAGCAGTTCTTC
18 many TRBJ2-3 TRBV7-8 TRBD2 CASIERKAVAGGTDTQYF TGTGCCAGCATCGAAAGAAAAGCGGTAGCGGGGGGCACAGATACGCAGTATTTT
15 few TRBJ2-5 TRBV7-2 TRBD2 CASSLIGRAGETQYF TGTGCCAGCAGCTTAATCGGGAGGGCCGGTGAGACCCAGTACTTC
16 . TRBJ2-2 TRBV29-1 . CSVARVDPRDTGELFF TGCAGCGTTGCCAGGGTAGACCCGCGGGACACCGGGGAGCTGTTTTTT
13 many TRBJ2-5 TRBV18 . CASSPRGQETQYF TGTGCCAGCTCACCAAGGGGCCAAGAGACCCAGTACTTC
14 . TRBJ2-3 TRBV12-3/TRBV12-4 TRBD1 CASSFRDRGGTQYF TGTGCCAGCAGTTTTCGGGACAGGGGTGGTACGCAGTATTTT
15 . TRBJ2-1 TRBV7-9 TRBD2 CASSPSGRAYNEQFF TGTGCCAGCAGCCCCAGCGGGAGGGCCTACAATGAGCAGTTCTTC
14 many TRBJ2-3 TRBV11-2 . CASSRPGGSDTQYF TGTGCCAGCAGCCGCCCCGGGGGTTCAGATACGCAGTATTTT